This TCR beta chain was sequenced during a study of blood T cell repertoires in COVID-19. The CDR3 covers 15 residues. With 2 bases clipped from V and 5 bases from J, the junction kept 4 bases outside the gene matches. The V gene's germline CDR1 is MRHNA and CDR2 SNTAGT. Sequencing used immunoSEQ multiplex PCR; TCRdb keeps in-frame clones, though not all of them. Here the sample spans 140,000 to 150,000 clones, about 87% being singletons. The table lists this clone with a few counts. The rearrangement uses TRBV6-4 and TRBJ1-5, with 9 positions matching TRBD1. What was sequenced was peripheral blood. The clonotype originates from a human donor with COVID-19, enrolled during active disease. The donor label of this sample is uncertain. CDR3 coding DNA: TGTGCCAGCAGTGACGGGAGGACAGGGGATCAGCCCCAGCATTTT. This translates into CASSDGRTGDQPQHF.